This entry lists 14 T cell receptor beta chains sequenced from one sample in a study of blood T cell repertoires in COVID-19. Measured with immunoSEQ multiplex PCR; TCRdb has only the in-frame clones, and not every one. The table lists about 59,000 clones, 81% of them singletons. Sample: peripheral blood. The receptors come from an elderly woman with active or convalescent COVID-19.

The V and J genes are TRBV19 and TRBJ2-5; TRBD1 agrees at 9 bases. The germline gives CDR1 LNHDA, CDR2 SQIVND (reference sequence). J was trimmed by 2 bases and V by 1 base; bases with no gene match: 5. CDR3 length: 16 amino acids. Written as DNA, the CDR3 is TGTGCCAGTAGTATAGGGACAGGGGAGCTACAAGAGACCCAGTACTTC. Its translation: CASSIGTGELQETQYF.

The CDR3 bases are TGTGCCAGCAGCCCATCCAGGGGCCCAGGACATGGCTACACCTTC. It yields the protein CASSPSRGPGHGYTF. The chain employs TRBV7-2 and TRBJ1-2; D may be TRBD1 (6 bases). Trimming removed 5 bases at V and 6 bases at J, with 19 bases between. The CDR3 covers 15 residues. The germline gives CDR1 SGHTA, CDR2 FQGNSA.

This rearrangement joins TRBV5-6 to TRBJ2-2; the match to TRBD2 covers 11 bases. The trim removed 4 bases at V and 5 bases at J, leaving 10 bases unmatched. The CDR3 covers 17 residues. Per germline, CDR1 SGHDT and CDR2 YYEEEE. CDR3 protein: CASSPIAGGPRTGELFF. The DNA of the CDR3 is TGTGCCAGCAGCCCTATAGCGGGGGGGCCACGTACCGGGGAGCTGTTTTTT. Full variable domain (rest looked up from reference TRBV5-6 and TRBJ2-2): DAGVTQSPTHLIKTRGQQVTLRCSPKSGHDTVSWYQQALGQGPQFIFQYYEEEERQRGNFPDRFSGHQFPNYSSELNVNALLLGDSALYLCASSPIAGGPRTGELFFGEGSRLTVL.

The chain joins TRBV19 to TRBJ2-7; 8 positions match TRBD1. The CDR3 totals 14 residues. Per the germline V gene, CDR1 is LNHDA and CDR2 is SQIVND (reference sequence). J lost 7 bases, V lost 4 bases, and 9 bases had no gene match. CDR3 bases: TGTGCCAGTAGTAAGGTGGCAGGGGGCAATGAGCAGTACTTC. Its translation is CASSKVAGGNEQYF. Based on the CDR3 plus reference TRBV19 and TRBJ2-7, the full variable domain is DGGITQSPKYLFRKEGQNVTLSCEQNLNHDAMYWYRQDPGQGLRLIYYSQIVNDFQKGDIAEGYSVSREKKESFPLTVTSAQKNPTAFYLCASSKVAGGNEQYFGPGTRLTVT.

The rearrangement links TRBV6-2 or TRBV6-3 to TRBJ2-7; unclear D gene. Trimming pared 2 bases from V and 3 bases from J, leaving 8 bases between. Germline V gene lookup returns CDR1 MNHEY and CDR2 SVGEGT. The CDR3 has 13 residues. CDR3 DNA sequence: TGTGCCAGCAGTTACGAGGCTGTCTACGAGCAGTACTTC. As protein: CASSYEAVYEQYF.

The rearrangement links TRBV15 to TRBJ1-4, with 7 bases fitting TRBD1. The CDR3 extends over 14 amino acids. Per the germline V gene, CDR1 is LNHNV and CDR2 is YYDKDF (reference sequence). The V segment lost 1 base and the J segment 8 bases; nucleotides outside the gene matches: 4. Here the CDR3 reads CATSRVDRREKLFF. CDR3 DNA sequence: TGTGCCACCAGCAGAGTGGACAGGCGGGAAAAACTGTTTTTT.

This chain connects TRBV5-1 to TRBJ2-3; D remains ambiguous. This CDR3 spans 16 amino acids. CDR1 and CDR2 (germline): SGHRS, YFSETQ. V lost 0 bases, J lost 2 bases, and 13 bases lay in between. CDR3 loop: CASSLEARRHTDTQYF. Here the CDR3 DNA reads TGCGCCAGCAGCTTGGAAGCTCGACGACACACAGATACGCAGTATTTT.

The chain couples TRBV7-6 to TRBJ2-2, with 8 nucleotides matching TRBD2. This CDR3 spans 15 amino acids. V gave up 1 base and J gave up 6 bases; unmatched junction bases: 4. In germline, CDR1 is SGHVS, CDR2 FNYEAQ. CDR3 region: CASSLDVGGAGELFF. As DNA, the CDR3 is TGTGCCAGCAGCTTAGATGTCGGGGGGGCCGGGGAGCTGTTTTTT. The full variable domain, its missing parts supplied by reference TRBV7-6 and TRBJ2-2, is GAGVSQSPRYKVTKRGQDVALRCDPISGHVSLYWYRQALGQGPEFLTYFNYEAQQDKSGLPNDRFSAERPEGSISTLTIQRTEQRDSAMYRCASSLDVGGAGELFFGEGSRLTVL.

This sequence joins TRBV28 and TRBJ2-3, with a tentative D call TRBD1 (5 bases). Looked up from germline, CDR1 is MDHEN and CDR2 is SYDVKM. Trimming cost V 4 bases and J 7 bases, with 18 bases left between them. The CDR3 runs 15 residues. In nucleotides, the CDR3 is TGTGCCAGCAGTTCCCGGCAGGGAATTTTATATACGCAGTATTTT. This codes for CASSSRQGILYTQYF.

The chain employs TRBV19 and TRBJ1-5; 7 nucleotides match TRBD1. The V and J ends lost 4 bases and 6 bases, in that order; junction bases with no gene match: 9. The V gene's germline CDR1 is LNHDA and CDR2 SQIVND (reference sequence). This CDR3 spans 15 amino acids. CDR3 bases: TGTGCCAGTAGTACCCCCGGACAGGCGGCTCAGCCCCAGCATTTT. It translates to CASSTPGQAAQPQHF.

V usage is TRBV7-6 and J usage is TRBJ2-3; D not resolved. Germline loops: CDR1 SGHVS, CDR2 FNYEAQ. The CDR3 has 17 residues. Trimming removed 5 bases from V and 5 bases from J, with 23 bases in between. CDR3 nucleotide sequence: TGTGCCAGCAGCCCGCCCCCTTTTGGAGCTGTAGGAGATACGCAGTATTTT. It codes for CASSPPPFGAVGDTQYF. The whole variable domain, filled in from reference TRBV7-6 and TRBJ2-3, reads GAGVSQSPRYKVTKRGQDVALRCDPISGHVSLYWYRQALGQGPEFLTYFNYEAQQDKSGLPNDRFSAERPEGSISTLTIQRTEQRDSAMYRCASSPPPFGAVGDTQYFGPGTRLTVL.

Ten or more counts support this clone. The V gene is TRBV7-2, the J gene TRBJ1-5; TRBD1 agrees at 9 bases. This CDR3 is built from 15 residues. Germline V gene data show CDR1 as SGHTA and CDR2 as FQGNSA. J lost 7 bases, V lost 1 base, and 5 bases had no gene match. In nucleotides, the CDR3 is TGTGCCAGCAGCTTAGGGGACAGGGAGCGCCAGCCCCAGCATTTT. Translating it yields CASSLGDRERQPQHF.

The chain uses TRBV6-5 and TRBJ1-1, with a tentative D call TRBD1 (6 bases). From germline, CDR1 is MNHEY and CDR2 SVGAGI. The CDR3 spans 16 residues. Trimming took 2 bases from V and 5 from J, leaving 18 bases between them. CDR3 bases: TGTGCCAGCAGTTACCGGTTGTCAGGGGTGGATACTGAAGCTTTCTTT. Translating it yields CASSYRLSGVDTEAFF.

J is TRBJ1-2 and V is TRBV5-6; 9 positions match TRBD1. V lost 4 bases, J lost 4 bases, and 5 bases stayed unmatched. The CDR3 spans 14 residues. Germline CDR1 is SGHDT and CDR2 is YYEEEE. CDR3 in amino acids: CASSPGTGTYGYTF. The DNA for the CDR3 is TGTGCCAGCAGCCCCGGGACAGGGACCTATGGCTACACCTTC. The variable domain in full, with the rest retrieved from reference TRBV5-6 and TRBJ1-2, is DAGVTQSPTHLIKTRGQQVTLRCSPKSGHDTVSWYQQALGQGPQFIFQYYEEEERQRGNFPDRFSGHQFPNYSSELNVNALLLGDSALYLCASSPGTGTYGYTFGSGTRLTVV.